The 6 T cell receptor beta chains given below trace back to one sample, sequenced in a study of T cells expressing NK-cell markers. Reprocessing the 5' RACE reads, TCRdb reports a single entry for every CDR3 protein and omits DNA. The sample totals over 150,000 distinct CDR3 sequences. Sequencing was carried out using blood T cells: a sorted CD56 or NKG2C T cell subset, CD4+ or CD8+ T cells, or bulk PBMC T cells (not recorded which). All receptors come from a man aged 18-69 years in good health.

The chain combines TRBV5-1 with TRBJ1-2; without DNA, the TCRdb call of TRBD1 cannot be checked. Germline V gene sequence: CDR1 SGHRS, CDR2 YFSETQ. The CDR3 length is 14 residues. The CDR3 spells CASSPPGRTYGYTF.

The chain links TRBV20-1 to TRBJ2-2. Germline V gives CDR1 DFQATT, CDR2 SNEGSKA (reference sequence). This CDR3 comprises 15 residues. CDR3 in amino acids: CSARAPPTNTGELFF.

V and J are TRBV29-1 and TRBJ2-1; TCRdb calls TRBD2, which cannot be checked without DNA. The CDR3 contains 15 residues. Germline-derived CDR1 and CDR2 are SQVTM and ANQGSEA. The CDR3: CSVGAEGPYYNEQFF.

This chain uses TRBV7-9 with TRBJ2-3. The germline V gene encodes CDR1 SEHNR and CDR2 FQNEAQ (reference sequence). CDR3 length: 15 amino acids. The CDR3 region is CASSLLFGSTDTQYF.

This CDR3 is CATSDTDRGGFRQFF. J is TRBJ2-1 and V is TRBV24-1; TCRdb calls TRBD1, which cannot be checked without DNA. Per the germline V gene, CDR1 is KGHDR and CDR2 is SFDVKD. This CDR3 comprises 15 residues.

The chain joins TRBV2 to TRBJ2-7. CDR1 is SNHLY, CDR2 FYNNEI, per germline. The CDR3 is made up of 14 amino acids. The CDR3 reads CASSVLDALHEQYF.